This T cell receptor beta chain was sequenced in a study of OX40 agonist ivuxolimab in advanced cancers. For the study in its entirety: Ivuxolimab was an agonistic, fully human IgG2 monoclonal antibody directed against OX40 (CD134), a costimulatory receptor. Peripheral TCRbeta sequencing was intended to test whether TCR sequence diversity was altered and clonal T-cell expansion was caused by ivuxolimab. Intravenous ivuxolimab was administered to patients every 2 weeks at six dose levels: 0.01, 0.1, 0.3, 1.5, 3 and 10 mg/kg. Partial responses occurred in three dose-escalation patients: two with cutaneous melanoma and one with hepatocellular carcinoma. The paper describes the monotherapy dose-escalation part (N = 52 patients) of the phase I trial of ivuxolimab. Patients were allowed to have had prior anti-PD-1, anti-PD-L1 or anti-CTLA-4 therapy, and approximately 40% of the dose-escalation patients had previously received checkpoint inhibitors. The dose-escalation cohort was over 70% male with a mean age of approximately 60 years, ranging from roughly 23 to 90. Of the 50 to 55 dose-escalation patients, hepatocellular carcinoma was present in roughly 19, melanoma in around 15, renal cell carcinoma in 9 and head and neck cancer in 9.

Worth noting for this clone: Its antigen remains unidentified. The record has no base qualities; no much larger clone is one base away.

The CDR3 runs 14 residues from the cysteine to the phenylalanine. Only CDR3 DNA is held: 42 bases, read in frame from base 1. A distance of 11 bases separates the germline ends of V and J, which lose 4 bases and 0 bases respectively. Based on the germline V gene (reference sequence), the CDR1 and CDR2 sequences are SGHNT and YYREEE. Patients with a history of autoimmune disease or receiving systemic immunosuppression were excluded from the trial. In every dose cohort, peripheral blood was drawn for TCR sequencing at baseline, cycle 4 day 1, and cycle 7 day 1. The samples were taken from a phase I, first-in-human, multicenter, open-label dose-escalation trial of ivuxolimab. Adults with locally advanced or metastatic head and neck squamous cell, hepatocellular, melanoma or renal cell carcinoma were enrolled in the trial. Before TCR sequencing, CD4+ T cells and CD8+ T cells were sorted from peripheral blood as separate populations.

To sequence the TCRbeta CDR3 region, genomic DNA was isolated from the sorted cells. The immunoSEQ Assay was used to sequence the TCRbeta CDR3 regions. This immuneACCESS table, as held by TCRdb, lists in-frame sequences with V and J called but not all clones. Of the missing ones, under half trace to an unresolved V gene in checked studies; the others have no known cause. The sample has tens of thousands of clones on record, 82% of them singletons. The top ten clonotypes cover about 3.7% of the sample. General findings and caveats noted by the study authors: Low levels of normalized T-cell clonal expansion were also shown by some nonresponding patients. At doses of 0.1 to 3.0 mg/kg, clonal expansion of both CD4+ and CD8+ blood T cells was observed from baseline to week 6. After ivuxolimab, more expanded clones were found on average in CD8+ T cells than in CD4+ T cells. Partial responders in the 0.1-3.0 mg/kg groups had among the lowest normalized peripheral clonal expansion, especially among CD8+ T cells. Which antigens the clonally expanded peripheral T cells were specific for was not determined.

Source: CD4+ or CD8+ T cells sorted from blood, taken in a trial of the OX40 agonist ivuxolimab. The receptor's source is an adult with an advanced solid tumor such as melanoma, head and neck, liver or kidney cancer. The rearrangement combines TRBV5-4 with TRBJ2-7; the D segment is perhaps TRBD1 or TRBD2, each sharing 5 matched bases. DNA sequence: TGTGCCAGCAGCCGGGGACGGAGCTCCTACGAGCAGTACTTC. The translation is CASSRGRSSYEQYF.